The present T cell receptor beta chain was sequenced within a study of graft-versus-host responses after intestinal transplantation (dated by TCRdb to the early 2020s). As for the study more broadly: Multivisceral, liver-intestinal, or isolated intestinal transplants were received by the recipients. Alloreactive clones were identified by sequencing pre-transplant mixed lymphocyte reaction products and comparing these products with unstimulated pre-transplant donor and recipient T cells. Anti-thymocyte globulin induction was given to all recipients, followed by maintenance tacrolimus and steroids for 2 to 3 years. The cohort enrolled some 24 intestinal transplant recipients, one of whom was a retransplant, and a few patients without pretransplant specimens were excluded. Rather than going through the commercial service, samples from three later patients were sequenced in-house on an Illumina MiSeq and processed with MiXCR. Graft-versus-host and host-versus-graft alloreactive T cell clones were tracked in the graft, circulation and bone marrow after intestinal transplantation using bulk TCR-beta CDR3 sequencing. Donor T cell macrochimerism was defined as a peak of at least 4% donor T cells among recipient peripheral blood mononuclear cells.

The time point label here, explained by the study, means: cells obtained before transplantation from donor or recipient. CD3+CD4+ and CD3+CD8+ populations were FACS-sorted from unstimulated pre-transplant donor and recipient cells taken from spleen or lymph nodes. What the authors observed across the whole study: The relatively low number and heterogeneity of intestinal transplant patients limited the conclusions. GvH clones were detected in recipient bone marrow, and some of these GvH clones were observed earlier in ileal mucosa or blood, consistent with an intestinal mucosal origin. In the allografts of patients with donor T cell macrochimerism, GvH to HvG T cell clonal ratios were high. Peak levels of circulating GvH clones were associated with declines in HvG clones early after transplant.

Remarks on this clone: No antigen is known for it. No base quality information exists; no much larger clone differs at one position.

A distance of 9 bases separates the germline ends of V and J, which lose 4 bases and 6 bases respectively. The germline V gene provides CDR1 MDHEN and CDR2 SYDVKM. The cysteine opens and the phenylalanine closes a CDR3 of 12 amino acids. Only the CDR3 portion is preserved as DNA: 36 bases, with reading frame beginning at the first base. Library preparation was by the immunoSEQ multiplex PCR assay. In most patients, genomic DNA was isolated using the Qiagen DNeasy Blood and Tissue Kit and sent frozen to Adaptive Biotechnologies for TCR sequencing. For most patients, high-throughput TCR-beta CDR3 sequencing of genomic DNA was performed by Adaptive Biotechnologies. Per the source publication's procedure: Adaptive's ImmunoSEQ software was the source of the TCR sequencing data for 15 to 20 patients, while a few other patients were processed with MiXCR and VDJtools. To correct CD4 versus CD8 sorting errors, sequences present in both subsets at a frequency ratio below 5:1 were removed. CDR3 nucleotide sequences shared by donor and recipient were removed because the origin of these sequences could not be assigned. To count as alloreactive, a clone needed at least 2-fold expansion over unstimulated cells and a minimum CFSE-low frequency of 0.002% (template counts) or 0.001% (read counts). A clone was considered mappable if detected in the sequenced pre-transplant spleen, lymph node, or MLR CFSE-low populations of the donor or recipient. The cumulative frequency of alloreactive clones was calculated as a percentage of all sequences, weighted by copy number. In its TCRdb copy, this immuneACCESS table keeps in-frame sequences only and misses some clones. Where compared with another copy, unresolved V genes explain less than half of these, and the others have no known cause. V, J and clone size derive from that table, while D and trimming were established from the DNA sequence. Here the sample has tens of thousands of clones; 83% occur a single time. The ten largest clonotypes hold about 15% of the sample.

The chain joins TRBV28 to TRBJ1-2, with the D gene uncertain. This sequence was found in a human donor who received an intestinal transplant. The sample in question was unstimulated CD8+ T cells sorted from spleen or lymph node cells, obtained before intestinal transplant. The sequenced DNA: TGTGCCAGCAGTTACTCCGGGGATGGCTACACCTTC. Protein translation: CASSYSGDGYTF.